Described below is a single T cell receptor (beta chain) sequence and its context. Its specificity is unknown. TCRdb's table, derived via immunoSEQ multiplex PCR, lists solely in-frame clones and lacks some. The data contain about 2.1 million clones, about 93% of them seen just once; the ten biggest clones take up under 2%. This record belongs to a study of shared clonotypes between healthy human individuals. Whole-study results and caveats: Of the naive CD4 clonotypes, approximately 5% were shared across several donors.

The CDR3 has 16 amino acids. CDR1 and CDR2 from the germline V gene are MGHRA and YSYEKL. Trimming took off 4 bases at V and 0 bases at J, with 16 bases between the two ends. Only CD45RO-negative cells positively selected for CCR7 counted as naive CD8 cells, so terminally differentiated effector memory CD45RA+ cells were excluded. The TCR originated in a man aged 18 to 35 in good health. Some clones in this sample may be carry-over from other donors' samples. The material sequenced was naive CD8+ T cells from PBMCs. This chain uses TRBV4-1 with TRBJ2-7; D is uncertain. The CDR3 region has the DNA TGCGCCAGCAGCCCTCGAGCCCAACCCCGCTCCTACGAGCAGTACTTC. Translated, it gives CASSPRAQPRSYEQYF.